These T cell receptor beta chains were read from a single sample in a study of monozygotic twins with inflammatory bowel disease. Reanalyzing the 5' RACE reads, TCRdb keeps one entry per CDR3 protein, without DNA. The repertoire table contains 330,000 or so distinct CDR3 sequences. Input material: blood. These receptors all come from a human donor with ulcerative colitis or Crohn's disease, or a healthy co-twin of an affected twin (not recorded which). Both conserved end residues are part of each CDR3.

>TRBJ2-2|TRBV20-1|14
CSAQGASGVGELFF
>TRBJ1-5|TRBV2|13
CASNRDSNQPQHF
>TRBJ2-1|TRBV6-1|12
CASSERYNEQFF
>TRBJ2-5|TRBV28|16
CASSFVGRSGWETQYF
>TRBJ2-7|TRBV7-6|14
CASSFGGATYEQYF
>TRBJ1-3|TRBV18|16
CASSPDVGPSGNTIYF
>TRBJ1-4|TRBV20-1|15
CSARDPDMENEKLFF
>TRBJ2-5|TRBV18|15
CASSQREGRRETQYF
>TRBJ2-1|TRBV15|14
CATSRKSSYNEQFF
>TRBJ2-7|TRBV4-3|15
CASSQGRGPSREQYF
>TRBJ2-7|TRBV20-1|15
CSAGNPGQGSHEQYF
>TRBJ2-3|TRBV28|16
CASSFSRTAVRDTQYF
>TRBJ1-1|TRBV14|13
CASSQDIGVEAFF
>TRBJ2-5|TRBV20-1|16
CSARTQRSGKQETQYF
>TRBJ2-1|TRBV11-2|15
CASSSPGQGYNEQFF
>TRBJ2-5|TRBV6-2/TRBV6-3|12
CASKRREQTQYF
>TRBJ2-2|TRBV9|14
CASSVELVNGELFF
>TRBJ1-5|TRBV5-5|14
CASSSGTYNQPQHF
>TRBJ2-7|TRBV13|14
CASSKRQGTYEQYF
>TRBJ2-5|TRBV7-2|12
CASSLYRQTQYF
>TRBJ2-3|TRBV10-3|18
CAISDKPSEDARDKTQYF
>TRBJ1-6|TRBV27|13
CASSFEGNSPLHF
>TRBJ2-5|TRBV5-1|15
CASSSSGLLQETQYF
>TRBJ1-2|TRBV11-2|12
CASSLGHYGYTF
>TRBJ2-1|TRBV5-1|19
CASSSYGGGQGSIYNEQFF
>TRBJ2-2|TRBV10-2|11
CASSDTGELFF
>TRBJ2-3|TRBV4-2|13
CASSQVLENTQYF